This record looks at one T cell receptor beta chain sequence and its context. The entry originates in a study of blood T cell repertoires in COVID-19. The CDR3 is made up of 12 amino acids. Trimming removed 6 bases at V and 8 bases at J, with 12 bases between. Sequencing used immunoSEQ multiplex PCR; TCRdb keeps in-frame clones, though not all of them. Of 330,000 or so clones listed, roughly 87% are singletons. The sequencing input was peripheral blood. The chain combines TRBV12-3 or TRBV12-4 with TRBJ2-3; D may be TRBD2 (7 bases). The source of this sequence is a young man with COVID-19, enrolled during active disease. In nucleotides, the CDR3 is TGTGCCAGCAGGCGCGGGGGCCGTACGCAGTATTTT. It codes for CASRRGGRTQYF.